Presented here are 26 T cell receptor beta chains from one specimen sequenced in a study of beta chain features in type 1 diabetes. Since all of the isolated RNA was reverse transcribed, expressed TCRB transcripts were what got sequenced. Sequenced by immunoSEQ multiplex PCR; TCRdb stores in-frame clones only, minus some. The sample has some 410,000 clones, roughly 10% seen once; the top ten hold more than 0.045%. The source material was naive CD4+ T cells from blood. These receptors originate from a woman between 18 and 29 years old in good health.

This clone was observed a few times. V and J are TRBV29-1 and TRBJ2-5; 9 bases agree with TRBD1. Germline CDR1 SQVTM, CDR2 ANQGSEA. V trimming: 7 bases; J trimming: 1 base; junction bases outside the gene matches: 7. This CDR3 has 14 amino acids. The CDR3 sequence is CSALPGQGQETQYF. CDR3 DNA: TGCAGCGCACTTCCGGGACAGGGCCAAGAGACCCAGTACTTC.

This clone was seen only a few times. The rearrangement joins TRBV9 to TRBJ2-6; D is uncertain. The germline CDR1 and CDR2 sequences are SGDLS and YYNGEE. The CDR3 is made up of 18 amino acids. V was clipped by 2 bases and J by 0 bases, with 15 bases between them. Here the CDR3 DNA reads TGTGCCAGCAGCGTCTTCTTTGTGGATTTCTCTGGGGCCAACGTCCTGACTTTC. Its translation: CASSVFFVDFSGANVLTF.

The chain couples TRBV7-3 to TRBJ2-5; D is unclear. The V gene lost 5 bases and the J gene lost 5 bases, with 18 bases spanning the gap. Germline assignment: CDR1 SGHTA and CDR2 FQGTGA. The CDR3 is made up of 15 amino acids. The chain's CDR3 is CASSQEALSGETQYF. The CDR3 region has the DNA TGTGCCAGCAGCCAAGAGGCACTATCCGGGGAGACCCAGTACTTC.

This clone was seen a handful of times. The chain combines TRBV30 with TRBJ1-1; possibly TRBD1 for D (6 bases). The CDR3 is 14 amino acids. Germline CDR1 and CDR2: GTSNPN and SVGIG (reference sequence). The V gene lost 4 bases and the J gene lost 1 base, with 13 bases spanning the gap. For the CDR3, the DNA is TGTGCCTGGATCATCAGGGGTAGGAACACTGAAGCTTTCTTT. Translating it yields CAWIIRGRNTEAFF.

CDR3 coding DNA: TGTGCCAGCAGTTACCGGGAGAGGGACCATGAGCAGTTCTTC. Its protein is CASSYRERDHEQFF. The V gene is TRBV6-5, the J gene TRBJ2-1; D possibly corresponds to TRBD2 (6 bases). The V end was cut by 2 bases, the J end by 8 bases, with 13 bases between. CDR1 is MNHEY, CDR2 SVGAGI, per germline. The CDR3 loop spans 14 amino acids.

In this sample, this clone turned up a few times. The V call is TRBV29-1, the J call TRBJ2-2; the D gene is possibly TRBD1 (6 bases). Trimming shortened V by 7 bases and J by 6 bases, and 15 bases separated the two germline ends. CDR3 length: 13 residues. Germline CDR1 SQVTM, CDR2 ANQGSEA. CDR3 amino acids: CSAAGYRAGELFF. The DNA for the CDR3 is TGCAGCGCCGCAGGCTACAGGGCCGGGGAGCTGTTTTTT.

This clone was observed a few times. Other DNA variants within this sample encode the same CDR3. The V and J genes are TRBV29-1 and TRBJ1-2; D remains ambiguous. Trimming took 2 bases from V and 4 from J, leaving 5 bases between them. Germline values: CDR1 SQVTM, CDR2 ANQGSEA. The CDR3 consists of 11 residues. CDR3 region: CSVERSYGYTF. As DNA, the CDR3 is TGCAGCGTTGAACGAAGCTATGGCTACACCTTC. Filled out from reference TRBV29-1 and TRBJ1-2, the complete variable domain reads SAVISQKPSRDICQRGTSLTIQCQVDSQVTMMFWYRQQPGQSLTLIATANQGSEATYESGFVIDKFPISRPNLTFSTLTVSNMSPEDSSIYLCSVERSYGYTFGSGTRLTVV.

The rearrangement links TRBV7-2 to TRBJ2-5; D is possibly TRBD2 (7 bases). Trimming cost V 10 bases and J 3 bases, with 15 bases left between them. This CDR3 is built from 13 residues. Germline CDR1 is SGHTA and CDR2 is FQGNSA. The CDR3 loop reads CATPRGGEETQYF. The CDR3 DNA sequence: TGTGCCACCCCACGAGGGGGGGAAGAGACCCAGTACTTC.

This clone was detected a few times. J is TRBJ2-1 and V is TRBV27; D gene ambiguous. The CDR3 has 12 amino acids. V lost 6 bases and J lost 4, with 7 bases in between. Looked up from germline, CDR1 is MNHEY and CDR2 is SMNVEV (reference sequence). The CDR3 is CASRYSYNEQFF. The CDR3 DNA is TGTGCCAGCAGGTACAGTTACAATGAGCAGTTCTTC.

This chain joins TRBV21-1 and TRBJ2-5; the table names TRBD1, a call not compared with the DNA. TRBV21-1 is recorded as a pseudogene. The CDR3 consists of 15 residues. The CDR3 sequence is CASSKAGAVWETQYF. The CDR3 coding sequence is TGTGCCAGCAGCAAAGCGGGGGCGGTTTGGGAGACCCAGTACTTC.

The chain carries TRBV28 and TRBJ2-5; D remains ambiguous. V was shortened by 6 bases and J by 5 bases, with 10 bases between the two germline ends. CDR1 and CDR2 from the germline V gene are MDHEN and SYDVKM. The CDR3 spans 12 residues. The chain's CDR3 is CASRRTWETQYF. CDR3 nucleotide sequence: TGTGCCAGCAGGAGGACCTGGGAGACCCAGTACTTC.

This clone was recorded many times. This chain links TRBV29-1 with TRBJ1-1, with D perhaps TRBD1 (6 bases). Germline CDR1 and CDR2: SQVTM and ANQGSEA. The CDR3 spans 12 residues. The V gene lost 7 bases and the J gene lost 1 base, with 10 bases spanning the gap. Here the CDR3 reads CSAEDRNTEAFF. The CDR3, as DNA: TGCAGCGCGGAGGACAGGAACACTGAAGCTTTCTTT.

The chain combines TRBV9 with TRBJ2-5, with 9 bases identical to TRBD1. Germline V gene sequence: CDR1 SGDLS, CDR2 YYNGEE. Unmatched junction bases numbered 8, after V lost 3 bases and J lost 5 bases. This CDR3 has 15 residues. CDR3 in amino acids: CASSATGTGRETQYF. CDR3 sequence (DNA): TGTGCCAGCAGCGCAACCGGGACAGGGAGGGAGACCCAGTACTTC.

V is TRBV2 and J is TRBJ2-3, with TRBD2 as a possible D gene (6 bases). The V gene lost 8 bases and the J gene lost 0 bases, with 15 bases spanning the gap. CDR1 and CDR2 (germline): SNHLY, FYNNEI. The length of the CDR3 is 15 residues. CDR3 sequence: CASGLLALSTDTQYF. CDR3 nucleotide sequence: TGTGCCAGCGGTCTACTAGCACTTAGCACAGATACGCAGTATTTT.

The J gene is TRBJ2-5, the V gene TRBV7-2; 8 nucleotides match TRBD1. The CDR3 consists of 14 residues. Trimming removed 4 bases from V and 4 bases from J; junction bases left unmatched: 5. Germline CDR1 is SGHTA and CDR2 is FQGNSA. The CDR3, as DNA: TGTGCCAGCAGCTCAGCCGGGACAGGAGAGACCCAGTACTTC. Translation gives CASSSAGTGETQYF.

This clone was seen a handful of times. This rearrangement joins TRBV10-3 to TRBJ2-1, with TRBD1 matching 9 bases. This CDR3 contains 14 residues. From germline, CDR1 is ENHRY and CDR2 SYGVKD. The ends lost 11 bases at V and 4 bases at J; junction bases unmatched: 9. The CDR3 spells CAARAGTGYNEQFF. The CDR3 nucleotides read TGTGCCGCCCGAGCCGGGACAGGGTACAATGAGCAGTTCTTC.

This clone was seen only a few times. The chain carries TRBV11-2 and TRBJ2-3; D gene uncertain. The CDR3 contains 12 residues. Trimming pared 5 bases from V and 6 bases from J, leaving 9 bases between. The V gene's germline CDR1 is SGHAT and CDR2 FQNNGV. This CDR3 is CASSPIRDTQYF. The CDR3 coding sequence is TGTGCCAGCAGCCCCATCCGTGATACGCAGTATTTT.

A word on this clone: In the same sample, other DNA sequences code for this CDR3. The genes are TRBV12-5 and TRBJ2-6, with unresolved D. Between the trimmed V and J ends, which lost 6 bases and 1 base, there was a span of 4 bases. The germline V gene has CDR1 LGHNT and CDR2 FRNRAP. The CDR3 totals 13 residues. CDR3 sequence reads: CASGPSGANVLTF. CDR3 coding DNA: TGTGCTAGTGGCCCATCTGGGGCCAACGTCCTGACTTTC.

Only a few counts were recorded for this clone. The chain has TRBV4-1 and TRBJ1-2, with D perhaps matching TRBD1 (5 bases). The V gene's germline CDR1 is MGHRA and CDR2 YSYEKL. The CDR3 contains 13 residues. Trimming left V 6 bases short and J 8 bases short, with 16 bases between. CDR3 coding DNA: TGCGCCAGCAGACGACAAGGGGCGGAGGGCTACACCTTC. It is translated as CASRRQGAEGYTF.

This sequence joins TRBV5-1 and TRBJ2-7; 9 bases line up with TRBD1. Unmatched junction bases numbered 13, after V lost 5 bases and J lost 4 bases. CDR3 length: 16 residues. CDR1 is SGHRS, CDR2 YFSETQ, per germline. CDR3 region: CASRRLRDRERYEQYV. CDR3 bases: TGCGCCAGCAGACGCCTCCGGGACAGGGAAAGGTACGAGCAGTACGTC.

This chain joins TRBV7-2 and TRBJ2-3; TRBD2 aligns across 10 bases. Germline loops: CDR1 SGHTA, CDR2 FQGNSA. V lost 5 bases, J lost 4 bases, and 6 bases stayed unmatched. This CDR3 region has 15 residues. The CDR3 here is CASSPQAGGADTQYF. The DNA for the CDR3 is TGTGCCAGCAGCCCACAAGCGGGAGGGGCAGATACGCAGTATTTT.

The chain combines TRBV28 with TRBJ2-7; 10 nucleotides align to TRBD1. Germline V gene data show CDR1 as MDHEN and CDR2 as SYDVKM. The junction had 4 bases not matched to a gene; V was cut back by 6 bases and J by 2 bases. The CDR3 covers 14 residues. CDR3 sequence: CASSPGQGPYEQYV. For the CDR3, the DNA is TGTGCCAGCAGCCCGGGACAGGGGCCCTACGAGCAGTACGTC.

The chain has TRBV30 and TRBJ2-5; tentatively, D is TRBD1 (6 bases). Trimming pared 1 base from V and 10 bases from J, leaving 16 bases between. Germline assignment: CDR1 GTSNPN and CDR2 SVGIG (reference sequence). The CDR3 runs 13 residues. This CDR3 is CAWSAIGQLGQYF. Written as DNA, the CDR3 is TGTGCCTGGAGTGCAATAGGACAGTTAGGCCAGTACTTC.

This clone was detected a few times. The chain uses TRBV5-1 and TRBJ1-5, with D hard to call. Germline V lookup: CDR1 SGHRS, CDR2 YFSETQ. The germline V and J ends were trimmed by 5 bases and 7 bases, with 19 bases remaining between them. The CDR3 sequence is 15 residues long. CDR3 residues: CASSPSGSAEQPQHF. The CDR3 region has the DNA TGCGCCAGCAGTCCTAGCGGGAGTGCTGAACAGCCCCAGCATTTT.

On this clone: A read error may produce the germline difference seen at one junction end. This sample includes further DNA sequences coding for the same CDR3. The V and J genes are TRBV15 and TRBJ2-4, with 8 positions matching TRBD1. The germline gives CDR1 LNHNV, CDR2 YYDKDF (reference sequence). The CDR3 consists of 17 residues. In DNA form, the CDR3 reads TGCGCCACCAGCAGACCCCAGGGGGCCGCCAGGGGAAACATTCAGTACTTC. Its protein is CATSRPQGAARGNIQYF.

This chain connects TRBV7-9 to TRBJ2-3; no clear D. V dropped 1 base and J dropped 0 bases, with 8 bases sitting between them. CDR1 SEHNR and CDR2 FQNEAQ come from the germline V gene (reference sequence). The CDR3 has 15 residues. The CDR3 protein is CASSLDSTSTDTQYF. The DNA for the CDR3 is TGTGCCAGCAGCTTAGACTCAACTAGCACAGATACGCAGTATTTT.